One and the same sample provided the 32 T cell receptor beta chains below, sequenced in a study of blood T cell repertoires in COVID-19. Method: immunoSEQ multiplex PCR; TCRdb's copy keeps in-frame clones and lacks some. The sample consists of some 88,000 clones, 65% to 90% of them appearing once. Sequencing input: peripheral blood. The receptors shown here come from a man in his 60s with acute or convalescent COVID-19.

The genes are TRBV9 and TRBJ2-3, with 12 bases lining up with TRBD1. Germline CDR1 and CDR2: SGDLS and YYNGEE. V shed 2 bases, J shed 5 bases, and the junction held 3 bases outside the gene matches. CDR3 length equals 15 residues. In DNA, the CDR3 is TGTGCCAGCAGCGTTGGGACAGGGGGCCTAGATACGCAGTATTTT. Translated, it gives CASSVGTGGLDTQYF.

The rearrangement uses TRBV18 and TRBJ2-5, with D perhaps TRBD1 (6 bases). V lost 3 bases and J lost 1, with 12 bases in between. CDR1 and CDR2 (germline): KGHSH, LQKENI. The CDR3 has 15 amino acids. The CDR3 spells CASSPNGTPQETQYF. The CDR3, as DNA: TGTGCCAGCTCACCGAATGGGACACCCCAAGAGACCCAGTACTTC.

V usage is TRBV6-2 or TRBV6-3 and J usage is TRBJ2-1; D might be TRBD2 (6 bases). V lost 6 bases and J lost 3, with 15 bases in between. Germline V gives CDR1 MNHEY, CDR2 SVGEGT. This CDR3 comprises 15 residues. CDR3 DNA: TGTGCCAGCAGCGACCTACTAGCCGTCTACAATGAGCAGTTCTTC. Translating gives CASSDLLAVYNEQFF.

This clone is a singleton in its sample. The chain combines TRBV7-6 with TRBJ2-1, with D tentatively TRBD2 (6 bases). V was trimmed by 1 base and J by 5 bases, leaving 12 bases between them. The length of the CDR3 is 15 residues. Germline V gene sequence: CDR1 SGHVS, CDR2 FNYEAQ. CDR3 sequence: CASSLGASVHNEQFF. The CDR3 nucleotides are TGTGCCAGCAGCTTAGGGGCTAGCGTACACAATGAGCAGTTCTTC.

This rearrangement joins TRBV4-2 to TRBJ1-2, with a weak D call TRBD1 (5 bases). The V end was cut by 0 bases, the J end by 4 bases, with 18 bases between. Germline V gene lookup returns CDR1 LGHNA and CDR2 YNFKEQ. This CDR3 has 17 amino acids. DNA for the CDR3: TGTGCCAGCAGCCAAGATGGACGGACACCAGTCATCTATGGCTACACCTTC. Translated, it gives CASSQDGRTPVIYGYTF.

J is TRBJ1-1 and V is TRBV6-6; D gene uncertain. Trimming stripped 2 bases from V and 2 bases from J, with 9 bases between. Germline CDR1 MNHNY, CDR2 SVGAGI (reference sequence). The CDR3 is 14 amino acids. Written as DNA, the CDR3 is TGTGCCAGCAGTTACGGAGACTCTAACACTGAAGCTTTCTTT. As protein: CASSYGDSNTEAFF.

This chain connects TRBV5-4 to TRBJ2-1; 7 bases align to TRBD2. With 2 bases clipped from V and 7 bases from J, the junction kept 6 bases outside the gene matches. Germline V gene data show CDR1 as SGHNT and CDR2 as YYREEE (reference sequence). CDR3 size: 14 residues. CDR3 residues: CASSFQRGVNEQFF. As DNA, the CDR3 is TGTGCCAGCAGCTTCCAGCGGGGAGTGAATGAGCAGTTCTTC.

CDR3 residues: CASSLDGTSGLNEQFF. The CDR3 DNA sequence: TGCGCCAGCAGCTTGGACGGGACTAGCGGACTAAATGAGCAGTTCTTC. The V and J genes are TRBV5-1 and TRBJ2-1; 11 bases map to TRBD2. This CDR3 is 16 amino acids long. The trim removed 0 bases at V and 7 bases at J, leaving 6 bases unmatched. Germline V gene data show CDR1 as SGHRS and CDR2 as YFSETQ.

The gene calls are TRBV5-8 and TRBJ2-3; TRBD1 is a possible D gene (6 bases). The CDR3 loop spans 16 amino acids. In germline, CDR1 is SGHTS, CDR2 YDEGEE. Trimming cost V 4 bases and J 0 bases, with 15 bases left between them. CDR3 sequence (DNA): TGTGCCAGCAGCGCCGGACAGACTCCTAGCACAGATACGCAGTATTTT. This gives the protein CASSAGQTPSTDTQYF.

This clone was seen a handful of times. This chain joins TRBV5-1 and TRBJ2-1, with D possibly TRBD1 on 6 matching bases. The CDR3 has 17 residues. The V and J ends lost 4 bases and 4 bases respectively, with 21 bases between them. In germline, CDR1 is SGHRS, CDR2 YFSETQ. The CDR3 region has the DNA TGCGCCAGCAGCCCGACTGGGACAACCCACCAATACAATGAGCAGTTCTTC. Its translation: CASSPTGTTHQYNEQFF. The variable domain in full, with the rest retrieved from reference TRBV5-1 and TRBJ2-1, is KAGVTQTPRYLIKTRGQQVTLSCSPISGHRSVSWYQQTPGQGLQFLFEYFSETQRNKGNFPGRFSGRQFSNSRSEMNVSTLELGDSALYLCASSPTGTTHQYNEQFFGPGTRLTVL.

The gene calls are TRBV12-5 and TRBJ2-1, with D maybe TRBD1 (6 bases). Trimming stripped 4 bases from V and 4 bases from J, with 26 bases between. The CDR3 sequence is 19 residues long. CDR1 LGHNT and CDR2 FRNRAP come from the germline V gene. The DNA for the CDR3 is TGTGCTAGTGGTTCTGGGCCCAAGGACAGCCAGGTCGCGTACAATGAGCAGTTCTTC. Translated: CASGSGPKDSQVAYNEQFF. Full variable domain (rest looked up from reference TRBV12-5 and TRBJ2-1): DARVTQTPRHKVTEMGQEVTMRCQPILGHNTVFWYRQTMMQGLELLAYFRNRAPLDDSGMPKDRFSAEMPDATLATLKIQPSEPRDSAVYFCASGSGPKDSQVAYNEQFFGPGTRLTVL.

This clone was observed a few times. V usage is TRBV15 and J usage is TRBJ1-1; D gene uncertain. The CDR3 runs to 18 residues. Germline V lookup: CDR1 LNHNV, CDR2 YYDKDF (reference sequence). Trimming removed 0 bases at V and 5 bases at J, with 22 bases between. This CDR3 reads CATSRDSALGQEDTEAFF. The CDR3 DNA reads TGTGCCACCAGCAGAGATAGTGCGCTTGGCCAGGAGGATACTGAAGCTTTCTTT.

The rearrangement uses TRBV5-1 and TRBJ1-4; D gene unclear. Trimming removed 0 bases from V and 0 bases from J, with 6 bases in between. The CDR3 consists of 15 residues. The germline V gene encodes CDR1 SGHRS and CDR2 YFSETQ. The CDR3 protein is CASSLVQSTNEKLFF. The CDR3 DNA follows: TGCGCCAGCAGCTTGGTTCAATCAACTAATGAAAAACTGTTTTTT.

This chain connects TRBV3-1 (or the pseudogene TRBV3-2) to TRBJ2-5; 8 nucleotides match TRBD2. J lost 3 bases, V lost 4 bases, and 7 bases had no gene match. Looked up from germline, CDR1 is LGHDT and CDR2 is YNNKEL (reference sequence). This CDR3 has 15 residues. CDR3 sequence: CASSLIGREKETQYF. The CDR3, as DNA: TGTGCCAGCAGCCTCATCGGGAGGGAAAAAGAGACCCAGTACTTC.

J is TRBJ2-2 and V is TRBV27; 7 bases are shared with TRBD1. The CDR3 loop spans 15 amino acids. The germline CDR1 and CDR2 sequences are MNHEY and SMNVEV (reference sequence). The V gene end was trimmed by 3 bases and the J gene end by 5 bases; junction bases not matched to a gene: 6. The CDR3 loop reads CASSLGRGFTGELFF. The CDR3 coding sequence is TGTGCCAGCAGTTTGGGCAGGGGGTTTACCGGGGAGCTGTTTTTT.

The chain recombines TRBV5-1 with TRBJ2-5; 9 bases agree with TRBD2. The CDR3 is made up of 15 amino acids. With 3 bases clipped from V and 2 bases from J, the junction kept 5 bases outside the gene matches. Germline values: CDR1 SGHRS, CDR2 YFSETQ. The CDR3 DNA is TGCGCCAGCAGCTCCCTAGCGGGGCGACAAGAGACCCAGTACTTC. The encoded protein is CASSSLAGRQETQYF. Full variable domain (missing parts from reference TRBV5-1 and TRBJ2-5): KAGVTQTPRYLIKTRGQQVTLSCSPISGHRSVSWYQQTPGQGLQFLFEYFSETQRNKGNFPGRFSGRQFSNSRSEMNVSTLELGDSALYLCASSSLAGRQETQYFGPGTRLLVL.

V usage is TRBV19 and J usage is TRBJ1-5, with 8 bases lining up with TRBD1. The CDR3 contains 17 residues. The V gene end was trimmed by 5 bases and the J gene end by 4 bases; junction bases not matched to a gene: 13. In germline, CDR1 is LNHDA, CDR2 SQIVND (reference sequence). In DNA form, the CDR3 reads TGTGCCAGTAGTGGACGAACAGGGGGTCAGGGTAATCAGCCCCAGCATTTT. Residues: CASSGRTGGQGNQPQHF.

The chain carries TRBV18 and TRBJ1-6, with 10 nucleotides matching TRBD1. Trimming at V came to 2 bases and at J to 8 bases, leaving 6 bases not matched to a gene. CDR1 and CDR2 from the germline V gene are KGHSH and LQKENI. This CDR3 spans 16 amino acids. Written as DNA, the CDR3 is TGTGCCAGCTCACCAGCCGGGACAGGGGACCATTCACCCCTCCACTTT. Amino acids: CASSPAGTGDHSPLHF.

The chain links TRBV25-1 to TRBJ2-7; 8 positions agree with TRBD2. Germline CDR1 MGHDK, CDR2 SYGVNS. Unmatched junction bases numbered 5, after V lost 1 base and J lost 3 bases. CDR3 length: 15 amino acids. CDR3 protein: CASSEFSGTHYEQYF. The DNA for the CDR3 is TGTGCCAGCAGTGAATTTAGCGGGACCCACTACGAGCAGTACTTC.

The genes are TRBV20-1 and TRBJ2-1; D may be TRBD1 (5 bases). The germline V gene encodes CDR1 DFQATT and CDR2 SNEGSKA (reference sequence). The CDR3 is 15 residues long. The V end was cut by 3 bases, the J end by 0 bases, with 12 bases between. This CDR3 is CSASQGASSYNEQFF. Written as DNA, the CDR3 is TGCAGTGCTAGTCAAGGGGCTAGCTCCTACAATGAGCAGTTCTTC.

The rearrangement links TRBV4-2 to TRBJ1-3; no definite D call. V was trimmed by 1 base and J by 2 bases, leaving 6 bases between them. Germline lookup yields CDR1 LGHNA and CDR2 YNFKEQ. This CDR3 comprises 14 residues. The CDR3 is CASSQGEAGNTIYF. The CDR3 nucleotides read TGTGCCAGCAGCCAAGGGGAGGCTGGAAACACCATATATTTT.

This clone was found a few times. The rearrangement links TRBV11-2 to TRBJ1-3; 7 bases agree with TRBD1. Germline V gene sequence: CDR1 SGHAT, CDR2 FQNNGV. This CDR3 contains 17 residues. Trimming removed 5 bases from V and 3 bases from J; junction bases left unmatched: 13. The CDR3 region has the DNA TGTGCCAGCAGCGCATACGGGACAGCGGTTTTTGGAAACACCATATATTTT. Its protein is CASSAYGTAVFGNTIYF.

The chain carries TRBV2 and TRBJ2-3, with D possibly being TRBD2 (7 bases). V was pared by 4 bases and J by 1 base, with 12 bases between. This CDR3 spans 15 amino acids. Germline V CDR1 and CDR2: SNHLY, FYNNEI. The CDR3 DNA reads as TGTGCCAGCAGTGCGGACAGCGGGGGCACAGATACGCAGTATTTT. Translated: CASSADSGGTDTQYF.

The V call is TRBV5-4, the J call TRBJ2-2; TRBD2 matches 8 bases. V lost 5 bases to trimming and J lost 2 bases; unmatched junction nucleotides: 5. Germline loops: CDR1 SGHNT, CDR2 YYREEE (reference sequence). There are 15 residues in the CDR3. The CDR3 here is CASRAGGLNTGELFF. In nucleotides, the CDR3 is TGTGCCAGCAGGGCGGGGGGTCTCAACACCGGGGAGCTGTTTTTT.

V usage is TRBV9 and J usage is TRBJ2-1; perhaps TRBD2 as D (6 bases). The ends were cut back, 0 bases at V and 8 bases at J, with 15 bases in the middle. The germline V gene encodes CDR1 SGDLS and CDR2 YYNGEE. CDR3 length: 15 residues. The CDR3: CASSVGSSGSYEQFF. As DNA, the CDR3 is TGTGCCAGCAGCGTAGGAAGTAGCGGCTCCTATGAGCAGTTCTTC.

The rearrangement uses TRBV15 and TRBJ2-2; D not resolved. Germline V CDR1 and CDR2: LNHNV, YYDKDF (reference sequence). V gave up 3 bases and J gave up 3 bases, with 2 bases separating them. This CDR3 spans 12 amino acids. The CDR3 here is CATSSDTGELFF. In DNA, the CDR3 is TGTGCCACCAGCAGCGACACCGGGGAGCTGTTTTTT.

This chain links TRBV12-3 or TRBV12-4 with TRBJ1-2; maybe TRBD1 (6 bases). Trimming pared 1 base from V and 8 bases from J, leaving 11 bases between. CDR3 length: 13 residues. CDR3 protein: CASSLGGRGGYTF. The CDR3, as DNA: TGTGCCAGCAGTTTAGGGGGCAGGGGAGGCTACACCTTC.

The sample holds a few counts of this clone. The CDR3 region is CASSQGTGLNTEAFF. The CDR3, as DNA: TGCGCCAGCAGCCAGGGGACAGGTCTGAACACTGAAGCTTTCTTT. This sequence joins TRBV4-1 and TRBJ1-1, with TRBD1 matching over 8 bases. Per the germline V gene, CDR1 is MGHRA and CDR2 is YSYEKL. The CDR3 sequence is 15 residues long. V gave up 3 bases and J gave up 0 bases; unmatched junction bases: 3.

The DNA of the CDR3 is TGCGCCAGCAGCTTGGGGGAGGGGACTGAAGCTTTCTTT. It translates to CASSLGEGTEAFF. V and J are TRBV5-1 and TRBJ1-1, with a weak D call TRBD1 (5 bases). This CDR3 is built from 13 residues. The germline V gene encodes CDR1 SGHRS and CDR2 YFSETQ. V was trimmed by 0 bases and J by 5 bases, leaving 8 bases between them. Drawing the rest from reference TRBV5-1 and TRBJ1-1, the complete variable domain is KAGVTQTPRYLIKTRGQQVTLSCSPISGHRSVSWYQQTPGQGLQFLFEYFSETQRNKGNFPGRFSGRQFSNSRSEMNVSTLELGDSALYLCASSLGEGTEAFFGQGTRLTVV.

The rearrangement uses TRBV29-1 and TRBJ2-2; D call uncertain. Germline V lookup: CDR1 SQVTM, CDR2 ANQGSEA. CDR3 length: 11 residues. Trimming left V 3 bases short and J 5 bases short, with 4 bases between. The CDR3: CSVDRTGELFF. The CDR3 DNA reads TGCAGCGTTGACAGGACCGGGGAGCTGTTTTTT.

Only a few counts were recorded for this clone. This chain links TRBV30 with TRBJ2-1, with 12 bases aligning to TRBD2. Germline V gene lookup returns CDR1 GTSNPN and CDR2 SVGIG (reference sequence). This CDR3 is built from 13 residues. The ends lost 3 bases at V and 9 bases at J; junction bases unmatched: 3. The CDR3 nucleotides read TGTGCCTGGAGGGTACTAGCGGGAGGTGAGCAGTTCTTC. Its protein product is CAWRVLAGGEQFF.

This chain connects TRBV4-1 to TRBJ2-5; 9 bases align to TRBD1. Germline assignment: CDR1 MGHRA and CDR2 YSYEKL. The V and J ends lost 0 bases and 5 bases, in that order; junction bases with no gene match: 7. The CDR3 runs to 16 residues. CDR3 sequence (DNA): TGCGCCAGCAGCCAAGATCCACAGGGGGCTTTCGAGACCCAGTACTTC. Translation: CASSQDPQGAFETQYF.